This T cell receptor (beta chain) was recorded in a study of response to subunit inactivated influenza vaccine. Trimming removed 0 bases at V and 7 bases at J, with 6 bases between. The germline V gene has CDR1 GTSNPN and CDR2 SVGIG (reference sequence). The CDR3 runs 11 residues. Study observations and caveats: It was suggested by the authors that few new T cells are recruited by each seasonal influenza vaccination.

Turning to this clonotype: What it recognizes is unknown.

TCRdb re-derived calls from the RT-PCR reads in MiXCR, one entry per CDR3 protein. The table has a few hundred thousand distinct CDR3 sequences, 9.5% to 15% seen once. V is TRBV30 and J is TRBJ1-1; no reliable D call. The TCR originated in a man aged 50 to 59 who received an inactivated influenza vaccine. The input for sequencing was non-naive T cells sorted from PBMCs, taken less than 15 days before vaccination. The DNA for the CDR3 is TGTGCCTGGAGTGTCTGGAATGAAGCTTTCTTT. Protein sequence: CAWSVWNEAFF.